The 30 T cell receptor beta chains listed next were all sequenced from one sample in a study of T cells after yellow fever vaccination (dated by TCRdb to between 2018 and 2021). The sample's treatment or condition label is to be understood as: live attenuated yellow fever vaccine strain. Library preparation used 5' RACE. TCRdb records Illumina NovaSeq 6000 as the sequencer. TCRdb reprocessed the public reads (quality trimming at Q25 with fastp, clone calling with MiXCR) and kept in-frame beta chains. Here each entry gathers all rows of one CDR3 protein and keeps the most common genes and DNA. In this sample the table shows about 320,000 distinct CDR3 sequences, around 4.4% of which occur a single time. The ten largest clones represent roughly 21% of the sample. The source was PBMCs, collected 15 days after the yellow fever booster vaccination. The receptors stem from a man aged 18 to 35 who received the YFV17D yellow fever vaccine.

This clonotype occurred a few times. The chain is built from TRBV6-2 or TRBV6-3 and TRBJ2-3, with D uncertain. The germline CDR1 and CDR2 sequences are MNHEY and SVGEGT. With 2 bases removed from V and 0 bases from J, the gap between germline ends came to 9 bases. The CDR3 loop spans 15 amino acids. The CDR3 DNA reads TGTGCCAGCAGTTACGTGGCGCGCAGCACAGATACGCAGTATTTT. This sequence encodes CASSYVARSTDTQYF.

CDR3 sequence: CASSLIPREENEQFF. The DNA of the CDR3 is TGTGCCAGCAGCTTAATTCCCAGGGAAGAGAATGAGCAGTTCTTC. This sequence joins TRBV7-3 and TRBJ2-1, with D perhaps TRBD1 (5 bases). Germline V gene data show CDR1 as SGHTA and CDR2 as FQGTGA. V was shortened by 1 base and J by 7 bases, with 14 bases between the two germline ends. This CDR3 contains 15 residues. The variable domain in full, completed from reference TRBV7-3 and TRBJ2-1, reads GAGVSQTPSNKVTEKGKYVELRCDPISGHTALYWYRQSLGQGPEFLIYFQGTGAADDSGLPNDRFFAVRPEGSVSTLKIQRTERGDSAVYLCASSLIPREENEQFFGPGTRLTVL.

In its sample, this clonotype was seen a few times. V is TRBV15 and J is TRBJ2-5; maybe TRBD2 (6 bases). V dropped 3 bases and J dropped 2 bases, with 19 bases sitting between them. CDR1 is LNHNV, CDR2 YYDKDF, per germline (reference sequence). This CDR3 has 17 residues. CDR3 loop: CATSSPEVAGSQETQYF. The DNA of the CDR3 is TGTGCCACCAGCAGCCCCGAGGTGGCGGGGTCTCAAGAGACCCAGTACTTC.

The V and J genes are TRBV10-3 and TRBJ2-1; 13 bases line up with TRBD2. Germline V gene lookup returns CDR1 ENHRY and CDR2 SYGVKD. The CDR3 length is 18 residues. The V gene end was trimmed by 4 bases and the J gene end by 7 bases; junction bases not matched to a gene: 13. CDR3 sequence reads: CAISVTSGGAFRSNEQFF. CDR3 coding DNA: TGTGCCATCAGTGTAACTAGCGGGGGGGCCTTTCGAAGTAATGAGCAGTTCTTC.

V usage is TRBV19 and J usage is TRBJ2-5, with D unresolved. Germline loops: CDR1 LNHDA, CDR2 SQIVND (reference sequence). V was cut by 7 bases and J by 0 bases, with 9 bases left in between. This CDR3 is built from 13 residues. The DNA for the CDR3 is TGTGCCAGTATGGCCTCGTACCAAGAGACCCAGTACTTC. Amino acid sequence: CASMASYQETQYF.

V and J are TRBV2 and TRBJ1-3; no reliable D call. V lost 10 bases and J 2 bases, leaving 15 bases between the germline ends. Germline CDR1 is SNHLY and CDR2 is FYNNEI. The CDR3 is 14 amino acids. This chain's CDR3 is CAILRLSAGNTIYF. CDR3 sequence (DNA): TGTGCCATCCTACGACTGTCGGCTGGAAACACCATATATTTT.

This clonotype was observed at least ten times. The rearrangement uses TRBV6-6 and TRBJ2-3; TRBD2 is a possible D gene (5 bases). Germline-derived CDR1 and CDR2 are MNHNY and SVGAGI (reference sequence). This CDR3 is 17 amino acids long. Trimming removed 1 base at V and 1 base at J, with 15 bases between. The DNA of the CDR3 is TGTGCCAGCAGTTACTATCGGGTGGAGGCCCGCACAGATACGCAGTATTTT. Encoded protein: CASSYYRVEARTDTQYF.

Ten or more counts support this clonotype. Written as DNA, the CDR3 is TGTGCCAGCAGTCTTACCTGGGGACGAAGCCAAGAGACCCAGTACTTC. Protein: CASSLTWGRSQETQYF. The chain combines TRBV6-5 with TRBJ2-5, with D perhaps matching TRBD1 or TRBD2 (5 bases each). The CDR3 has 16 residues. Germline V lookup: CDR1 MNHEY, CDR2 SVGAGI. V was shortened by 5 bases and J by 1 base, with 17 bases between the two germline ends.

This clonotype was seen many times. The J gene is TRBJ2-3, the V gene TRBV24-1; perhaps TRBD1 as D (6 bases). V was shortened by 7 bases and J by 2 bases, with 12 bases between the two germline ends. The CDR3 has 14 amino acids. In germline, CDR1 is KGHDR, CDR2 SFDVKD. The CDR3 coding sequence is TGTGCCACCAGCCCGGGACAAATCACAGATACGCAGTATTTT. Amino acids: CATSPGQITDTQYF.

This clonotype came up a few times. This chain uses TRBV4-1 with TRBJ1-2; D unresolved. V was clipped by 3 bases and J by 7 bases, with 9 bases between them. CDR1 MGHRA and CDR2 YSYEKL come from the germline V gene. The CDR3 is made up of 12 amino acids. CDR3 DNA: TGCGCCAGCAGCCAGATTGGTTTTGGCTACACCTTC. Translating it yields CASSQIGFGYTF.

Many counts were recorded for this clonotype. V and J are TRBV20-1 and TRBJ2-5; 7 nucleotides line up with TRBD2. Per germline, CDR1 DFQATT and CDR2 SNEGSKA (reference sequence). Trimming cost V 6 bases and J 5 bases; bases outside gene matches: 9. The CDR3 totals 13 residues. DNA for the CDR3: TGCAGTGCGAAGCGGTTGGGGGGGGAGACCCAGTACTTC. Its translation is CSAKRLGGETQYF.

This clonotype has a handful of counts. The genes are TRBV5-6 and TRBJ2-2, with no clear D. Germline assignment: CDR1 SGHDT and CDR2 YYEEEE. The CDR3 is 16 amino acids. The germline V and J ends were trimmed by 0 bases and 5 bases, with 14 bases remaining between them. The CDR3 loop is CASSLAPSLRTGELFF. In nucleotides, the CDR3 is TGTGCCAGCAGCTTGGCCCCCAGCCTTCGGACCGGGGAGCTGTTTTTT.

This clonotype has only a few counts. The J gene is TRBJ1-5, the V gene TRBV7-8; tentative D call: TRBD1 (5 bases). V shed 2 bases and J shed 7 bases, with 12 bases lying between them. CDR1 SGHVS and CDR2 FQNEAQ come from the germline V gene. The CDR3 has 14 residues. In DNA form, the CDR3 reads TGTGCCAGCAGCTTAACAGGAGGGTACCAGCCCCAGCATTTT. This encodes CASSLTGGYQPQHF.

This clonotype appeared many times. V gene TRBV5-1 combines with J gene TRBJ2-3; possibly TRBD2 for D (5 bases). The CDR3 has 15 amino acids. CDR1 and CDR2 from the germline V gene are SGHRS and YFSETQ. The V end lost 0 bases, the J end lost 3 bases, and 11 bases lay between the germline ends. As DNA, the CDR3 is TGCGCCAGCAGCTTGGAAGTAGCGCGGACAGATACGCAGTATTTT. Translation gives CASSLEVARTDTQYF.

V and J are TRBV12-3 or TRBV12-4 and TRBJ1-5, with a possible D match to TRBD1 (6 bases). V gave up 5 bases and J gave up 5 bases, with 10 bases separating them. The CDR3 has 13 amino acids. CDR3 sequence reads: CASSSRGYQPQHF. The CDR3 bases are TGTGCCAGCAGTAGCAGGGGATATCAGCCCCAGCATTTT.

This clonotype came up a few times. This rearrangement joins TRBV7-2 to TRBJ1-1; possibly TRBD1 for D (5 bases). The V end was cut by 2 bases, the J end by 6 bases, with 13 bases between. The germline gives CDR1 SGHTA, CDR2 FQGNSA. The CDR3 contains 14 residues. CDR3 in amino acids: CASSLRGRASEAFF. CDR3 DNA: TGTGCCAGCAGCTTACGCGGCAGGGCGTCTGAAGCTTTCTTT.

This clonotype was recorded at least ten times. V and J are TRBV5-5 and TRBJ2-2, with D perhaps matching TRBD1 (6 bases). V was pared by 0 bases and J by 6 bases, with 12 bases between. The CDR3 extends over 15 amino acids. Germline V gene sequence: CDR1 SGHKS, CDR2 YYEKEE (reference sequence). CDR3 nucleotide sequence: TGTGCCAGCAGCTTGGCAGGGGTGGAGTCCGGGGAGCTGTTTTTT. This gives the protein CASSLAGVESGELFF.

This clonotype was seen at least ten times. The chain combines TRBV7-2 with TRBJ2-3; 13 positions agree with TRBD2. V was clipped by 5 bases and J by 4 bases; unmatched bases: 3. Per germline, CDR1 SGHTA and CDR2 FQGNSA. The CDR3 has 15 amino acids. In nucleotides, the CDR3 is TGTGCCAGCAGCCCACTAGCGGGGGGGCCAGATACGCAGTATTTT. It yields the protein CASSPLAGGPDTQYF. Variable domain in full (rest from reference TRBV7-2 and TRBJ2-3): GAGVSQSPSNKVTEKGKDVELRCDPISGHTALYWYRQSLGQGLEFLIYFQGNSAPDKSGLPSDRFSAERTGGSVSTLTIQRTQQEDSAVYLCASSPLAGGPDTQYFGPGTRLTVL.

The V gene is TRBV6-2 or TRBV6-3, the J gene TRBJ2-1, with TRBD1 identical over 8 bases. The V gene end was trimmed by 5 bases and the J gene end by 4 bases; junction bases not matched to a gene: 7. The CDR3 is 15 amino acids. Germline lookup yields CDR1 MNHEY and CDR2 SVGEGT. The CDR3 coding sequence is TGTGCCAGCAGTAACCGGGACAGGAGATACAATGAGCAGTTCTTC. It translates to CASSNRDRRYNEQFF.

This clonotype was counted ten times or more. The V and J genes are TRBV7-2 and TRBJ2-1, with D maybe TRBD2 (7 bases). Germline CDR1 SGHTA, CDR2 FQGNSA. Trimming stripped 2 bases from V and 9 bases from J, with 17 bases between. This CDR3 is built from 15 residues. CDR3 region: CASSLRGGRSIEQFF. The CDR3, as DNA: TGTGCCAGCAGCTTAAGGGGGGGCCGTAGTATTGAGCAGTTCTTC.

The chain has TRBV5-6 and TRBJ1-5, with a tentative D call TRBD1 (6 bases). This CDR3 region has 14 residues. Looked up from germline, CDR1 is SGHDT and CDR2 is YYEEEE. Trimming left V 2 bases short and J 5 bases short, with 11 bases between. CDR3 coding DNA: TGTGCCAGCAGCTTACAGGGCCTACATCAGCCCCAGCATTTT. Protein sequence: CASSLQGLHQPQHF.

This clonotype was seen many times. The chain combines TRBV7-9 with TRBJ2-3, with 11 bases matching TRBD2. CDR1 is SEHNR and CDR2 is FQNEAQ in the germline V gene (reference sequence). CDR3 length equals 16 residues. V lost 1 base, J lost 5 bases, and 5 bases stayed unmatched. The CDR3 bases are TGTGCCAGCAGCTTAGTTGGGACTAGCGGACAAGATACGCAGTATTTT. Its translation is CASSLVGTSGQDTQYF.

The J gene is TRBJ1-1, the V gene TRBV12-2; the D call in the table, TRBD1, was not verified against the DNA. TRBV12-2 counts as a pseudogene. CDR3 length: 19 amino acids. The CDR3 DNA sequence: TGTGCAAGTCGCTCCCCTTCTCCCGGGACAGGGGTTCGGGACACTGAAGCTTTCTTT. Encoded protein: CASRSPSPGTGVRDTEAFF.

In this sample, this clonotype turned up many times. J is TRBJ2-5 and V is TRBV5-6, with a tentative D call TRBD2 (5 bases). The germline gives CDR1 SGHDT, CDR2 YYEEEE. Trimming took 1 base from V and 5 from J, leaving 9 bases between them. The CDR3 totals 13 residues. The CDR3 DNA sequence: TGTGCCAGCAGCTTGACTAGTGTGGAGACCCAGTACTTC. It is translated as CASSLTSVETQYF.

In this sample, this clonotype turned up many times. V is TRBV2 and J is TRBJ2-1, with D possibly matching TRBD1 (5 bases). The germline CDR1 and CDR2 sequences are SNHLY and FYNNEI. The CDR3 is made up of 12 amino acids. V was shortened by 2 bases and J by 15 bases, with 14 bases between the two germline ends. Here the CDR3 DNA reads TGTGCCAGCAGTGAACAGGTCGCGACAGCGTTCTTC. Protein product: CASSEQVATAFF.

This clonotype was picked up a small number of times. The chain uses TRBV6-1 and TRBJ1-2; TRBD1 matches 10 bases. CDR1 is MNHNS, CDR2 SASEGT, per germline. This CDR3 region has 12 residues. Trimming took 8 bases from V and 4 from J; bases not matched to a gene: 1. CDR3 in amino acids: CASWTGGYGYTF. For the CDR3, the DNA is TGTGCCAGCTGGACAGGGGGCTATGGCTACACCTTC.

This clonotype was counted ten times or more. The V call is TRBV6-2 or TRBV6-3, the J call TRBJ1-1, with TRBD1 matching 7 bases. CDR3 length: 16 amino acids. Per the germline V gene, CDR1 is MNHEY and CDR2 is SVGEGT. The ends lost 2 bases at V and 2 bases at J; junction bases unmatched: 8. The CDR3 spells CASSYPAGGGNTEAFF. The CDR3 region has the DNA TGTGCCAGCAGTTACCCGGCAGGAGGGGGCAACACTGAAGCTTTCTTT.

This clonotype has just a few counts. The chain uses TRBV6-2 or TRBV6-3 and TRBJ2-3; D assignment may be TRBD1 or TRBD2 (5 bases each). Germline CDR1 is MNHEY and CDR2 is SVGEGT. Trimming removed 7 bases at V and 8 bases at J, with 22 bases between. The CDR3 consists of 15 residues. CDR3 DNA sequence: TGTGCCAGCACCCCCCGGGGCCTACCTATCGGTACGCAGTATTTT. Amino acids: CASTPRGLPIGTQYF.

This clonotype has a handful of counts. The chain is built from TRBV12-3 or TRBV12-4 and TRBJ2-1; no definite D call. V lost 3 bases and J 7 bases, leaving 7 bases between the germline ends. The CDR3 sequence is 12 residues long. The CDR3 spells CASSLIPNEQFF. The DNA for the CDR3 is TGTGCCAGCAGTTTGATCCCGAATGAGCAGTTCTTC.

This clonotype was observed many times. The chain joins TRBV7-8 to TRBJ2-7; a weak D match, TRBD1 (6 bases). Per the germline V gene, CDR1 is SGHVS and CDR2 is FQNEAQ. Trimming left V 5 bases short and J 0 bases short, with 14 bases between. CDR3 length equals 15 residues. CDR3 DNA sequence: TGTGCCAGCAGCCAGCACCAGGGGCCCTCCTACGAGCAGTACTTC. Its protein product is CASSQHQGPSYEQYF.